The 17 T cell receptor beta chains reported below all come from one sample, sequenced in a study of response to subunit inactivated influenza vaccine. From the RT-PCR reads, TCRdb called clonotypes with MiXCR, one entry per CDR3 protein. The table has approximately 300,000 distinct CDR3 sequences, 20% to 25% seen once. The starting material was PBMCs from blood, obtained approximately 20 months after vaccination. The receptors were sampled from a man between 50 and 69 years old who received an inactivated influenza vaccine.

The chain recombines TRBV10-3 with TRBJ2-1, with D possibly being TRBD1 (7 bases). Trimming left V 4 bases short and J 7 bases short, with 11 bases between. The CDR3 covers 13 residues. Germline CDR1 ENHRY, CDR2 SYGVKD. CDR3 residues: CAISVQGGNEQFF. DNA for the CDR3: TGTGCCATCAGTGTTCAGGGGGGAAATGAGCAGTTCTTC.

The CDR3 DNA sequence: TGCGCCAGCAGCCAAGAGACAGGGCGGTTAGCAGATACGCAGTATTTT. This sequence encodes CASSQETGRLADTQYF. The chain joins TRBV4-3 to TRBJ2-3, with 7 nucleotides matching TRBD1. The length of the CDR3 is 16 residues. Looked up from germline, CDR1 is LGHNA and CDR2 is YSLEER. V lost 0 bases, J lost 4 bases, and 7 bases stayed unmatched.

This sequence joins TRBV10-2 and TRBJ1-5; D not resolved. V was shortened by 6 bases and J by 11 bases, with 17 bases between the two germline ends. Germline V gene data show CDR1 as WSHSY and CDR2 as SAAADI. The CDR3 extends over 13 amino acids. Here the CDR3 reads CASRDFSVGTQHF. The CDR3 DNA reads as TGCGCCAGCAGAGACTTTTCTGTAGGGACCCAGCATTTT.

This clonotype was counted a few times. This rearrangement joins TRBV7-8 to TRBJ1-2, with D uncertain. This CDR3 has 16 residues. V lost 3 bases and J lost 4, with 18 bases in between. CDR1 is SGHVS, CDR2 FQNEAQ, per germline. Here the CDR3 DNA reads TGTGCCAGCAGCTTGGCGGAGGGTCGTTTTAGCTATGGCTACACCTTC. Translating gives CASSLAEGRFSYGYTF. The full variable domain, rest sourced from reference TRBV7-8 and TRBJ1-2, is GAGVSQSPRYKVAKRGQDVALRCDPISGHVSLFWYQQALGQGPEFLTYFQNEAQLDKSGLPSDRFFAERPEGSVSTLKIQRTQQEDSAVYLCASSLAEGRFSYGYTFGSGTRLTVV.

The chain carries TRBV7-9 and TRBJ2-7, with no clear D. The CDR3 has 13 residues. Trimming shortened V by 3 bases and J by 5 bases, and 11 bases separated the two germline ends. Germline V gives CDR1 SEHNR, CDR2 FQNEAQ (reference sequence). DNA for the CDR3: TGTGCCAGCAGCTTTAGGGTGTGGAACGAGCAGTACTTC. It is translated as CASSFRVWNEQYF.

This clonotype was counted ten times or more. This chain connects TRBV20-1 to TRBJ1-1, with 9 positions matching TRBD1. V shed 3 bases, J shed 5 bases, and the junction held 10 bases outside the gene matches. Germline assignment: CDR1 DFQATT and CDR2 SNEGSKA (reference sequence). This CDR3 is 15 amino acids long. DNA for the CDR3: TGCAGTGCTAGTCAAACCTCCGGGACAGGGACTGAAGCTTTCTTT. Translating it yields CSASQTSGTGTEAFF.

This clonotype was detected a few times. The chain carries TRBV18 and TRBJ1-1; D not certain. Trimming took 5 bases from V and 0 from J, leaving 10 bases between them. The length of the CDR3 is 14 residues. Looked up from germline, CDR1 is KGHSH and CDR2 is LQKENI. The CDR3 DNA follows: TGTGCCAGCTCAGAGGCAACCGTGAACACTGAAGCTTTCTTT. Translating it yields CASSEATVNTEAFF. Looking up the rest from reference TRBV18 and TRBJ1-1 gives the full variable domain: NAGVMQNPRHLVRRRGQEARLRCSPMKGHSHVYWYRQLPEEGLKFMVYLQKENIIDESGMPKERFSAEFPKEGPSILRIQQVVRGDSAAYFCASSEATVNTEAFFGQGTRLTVV.

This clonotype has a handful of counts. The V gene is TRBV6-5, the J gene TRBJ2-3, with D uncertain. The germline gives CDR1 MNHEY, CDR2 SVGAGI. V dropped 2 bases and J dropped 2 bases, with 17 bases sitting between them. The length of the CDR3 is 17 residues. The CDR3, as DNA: TGTGCCAGCAGTTACGATCGGGCAGGAACCGACACAGATACGCAGTATTTT. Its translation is CASSYDRAGTDTDTQYF.

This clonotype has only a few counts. In nucleotides, the CDR3 is TGTGCCAGCAGTTTCCAACGGGGGAGAGCTTTCTTT. As protein: CASSFQRGRAFF. The chain uses TRBV6-2 or TRBV6-3 and TRBJ1-1; weak D call: TRBD1 (5 bases). Trimming left V 4 bases short and J 10 bases short, with 13 bases between. This CDR3 contains 12 residues. Germline CDR1 is MNHEY and CDR2 is SVGEGT.

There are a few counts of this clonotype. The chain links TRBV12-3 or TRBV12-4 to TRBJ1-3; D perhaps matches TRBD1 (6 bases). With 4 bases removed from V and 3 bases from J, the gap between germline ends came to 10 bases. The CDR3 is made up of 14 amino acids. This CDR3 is CASSSRGRGNTIYF. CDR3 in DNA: TGTGCCAGCAGTTCCAGGGGTCGTGGAAACACCATATATTTT.

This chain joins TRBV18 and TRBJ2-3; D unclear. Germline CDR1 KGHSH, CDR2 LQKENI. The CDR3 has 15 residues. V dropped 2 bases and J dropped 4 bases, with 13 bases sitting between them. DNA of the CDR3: TGTGCCAGCTCACCATCCCCGCAGAGATCAGATACGCAGTATTTT. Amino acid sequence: CASSPSPQRSDTQYF.

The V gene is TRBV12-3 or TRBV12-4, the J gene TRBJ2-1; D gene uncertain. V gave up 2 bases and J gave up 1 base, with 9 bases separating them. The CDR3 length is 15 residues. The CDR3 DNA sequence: TGTGCCAGCAGTTTACGACTCCCATCCTACAATGAGCAGTTCTTC. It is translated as CASSLRLPSYNEQFF.

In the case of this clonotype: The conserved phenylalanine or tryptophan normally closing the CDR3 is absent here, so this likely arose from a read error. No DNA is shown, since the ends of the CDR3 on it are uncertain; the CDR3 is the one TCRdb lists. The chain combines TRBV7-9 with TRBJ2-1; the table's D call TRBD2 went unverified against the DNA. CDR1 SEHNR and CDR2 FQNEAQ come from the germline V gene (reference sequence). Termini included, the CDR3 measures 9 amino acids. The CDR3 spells CASEVPPRY.

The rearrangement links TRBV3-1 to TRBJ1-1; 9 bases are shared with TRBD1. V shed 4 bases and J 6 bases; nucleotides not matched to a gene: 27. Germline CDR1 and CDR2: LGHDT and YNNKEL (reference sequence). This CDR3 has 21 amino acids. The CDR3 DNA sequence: TGTGCCAGCAGCCCGAGGGCCGGACAGGGGACTCATGTCCCGCTGGTGGCTGAAGCTTTCTTT. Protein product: CASSPRAGQGTHVPLVAEAFF.

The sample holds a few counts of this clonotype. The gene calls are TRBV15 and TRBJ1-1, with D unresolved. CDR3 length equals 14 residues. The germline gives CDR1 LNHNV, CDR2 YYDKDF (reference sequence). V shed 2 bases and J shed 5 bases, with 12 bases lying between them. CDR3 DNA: TGTGCCACCAGCAGAAATTGGCGGGAAACTGAAGCTTTCTTT. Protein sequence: CATSRNWRETEAFF. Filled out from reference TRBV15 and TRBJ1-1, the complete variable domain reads DAMVIQNPRYQVTQFGKPVTLSCSQTLNHNVMYWYQQKSSQAPKLLFHYYDKDFNNEADTPDNFQSRRPNTSFCFLDIRSPGLGDTAMYLCATSRNWRETEAFFGQGTRLTVV.

The CDR3 DNA sequence: TGTGCCAGCAGTTACCCGGGGAGGGGAGGTTCACCCCTCCACTTT. This sequence encodes CASSYPGRGGSPLHF. The chain joins TRBV6-5 to TRBJ1-6; weak D call: TRBD1 (5 bases). Deletions cut 2 bases from V and 9 bases from J, with 14 bases between. This CDR3 is 15 amino acids long. Germline CDR1 is MNHEY and CDR2 is SVGAGI.

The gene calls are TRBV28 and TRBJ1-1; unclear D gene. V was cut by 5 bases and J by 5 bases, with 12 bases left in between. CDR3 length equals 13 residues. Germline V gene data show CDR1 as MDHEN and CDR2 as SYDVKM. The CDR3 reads CASSLSIGTEAFF. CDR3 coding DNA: TGTGCCAGCAGTCTCTCGATTGGGACTGAAGCTTTCTTT.